Each of the 17 T cell receptor beta chains below was sequenced from the same sample in a study of blood T cell repertoires in COVID-19. This table comes from immunoSEQ multiplex PCR, and its TCRdb copy is limited to in-frame clones, with some not included. The sample holds approximately 300,000 clones, 85% seen once. The sequencing input was PBMCs or T cells enriched from blood (not recorded which). The receptors originated from a woman under 40 who had been exposed to COVID-19.

Ten or more counts support this clone. This rearrangement joins TRBV2 to TRBJ2-7; 8 nucleotides match TRBD2. The ends lost 5 bases at V and 1 base at J; junction bases unmatched: 10. The CDR3 extends over 16 amino acids. Germline CDR1 SNHLY, CDR2 FYNNEI. CDR3 amino acids: CASSHKTSGGSYEQYF. In DNA form, the CDR3 reads TGTGCCAGCAGTCACAAAACTAGCGGTGGTTCCTACGAGCAGTACTTC.

The rearrangement joins TRBV4-2 to TRBJ1-2; D possibly corresponds to TRBD1 (6 bases). The CDR3 loop spans 18 amino acids. With 0 bases removed from V and 4 bases from J, the gap between germline ends came to 21 bases. The germline V gene has CDR1 LGHNA and CDR2 YNFKEQ. The CDR3 sequence is CASSQEVRGEAGLYGYTF. CDR3 coding DNA: TGTGCCAGCAGCCAAGAAGTCAGGGGTGAGGCTGGACTCTATGGCTACACCTTC.

In its sample, this clone was seen once. At one boundary the junction diverges from the germline segment, which might be a read error. J is TRBJ2-7 and V is TRBV19; D remains ambiguous. CDR1 is LNHDA and CDR2 is SQIVND in the germline V gene (reference sequence). CDR3 length equals 11 residues. CDR3 sequence (DNA): TGTGCCAGTAGTAGTTCCTTCGAGCAGTACTTC. Protein product: CASSSSFEQYF.

In nucleotides, the CDR3 is TGTGCCAGCAGTTTTTCTACGGGAGGCTACACCTTC. Its translation is CASSFSTGGYTF. This sequence joins TRBV12-3 or TRBV12-4 and TRBJ1-2; D gene unclear. The length of the CDR3 is 12 residues. Trimming removed 3 bases from V and 8 bases from J, with 10 bases in between.

The chain couples TRBV6-2 or TRBV6-3 to TRBJ2-2, with 10 bases lining up with TRBD1. This CDR3 is 16 amino acids long. The germline V gene encodes CDR1 MNHEY and CDR2 SVGEGT. V was pared by 6 bases and J by 4 bases, with 8 bases of the junction left unmatched. CDR3 region: CASSLRTGGTTGELFF. CDR3 DNA: TGTGCCAGCAGCCTTCGGACAGGGGGTACCACCGGGGAGCTGTTTTTT.

The V call is TRBV10-1, the J call TRBJ2-7, with TRBD1 matching 9 bases. The V segment lost 9 bases and the J segment 4 bases; nucleotides outside the gene matches: 10. From germline, CDR1 is WNHNN and CDR2 SYGVQD (reference sequence). The CDR3 sequence is 14 residues long. In DNA, the CDR3 is TGCGCCAGGGTTAGTGGGACAGGGATGTACGAGCAGTACTTC. This translates into CARVSGTGMYEQYF.

The chain uses TRBV4-1 and TRBJ2-2, with 10 nucleotides matching TRBD2. Germline assignment: CDR1 MGHRA and CDR2 YSYEKL. CDR3 size: 16 residues. V lost 5 bases and J lost 5; bases outside the gene matches: 8. The CDR3 sequence is CASSGQREGQTGELFF. CDR3 in DNA: TGCGCCAGCAGCGGCCAGCGGGAGGGCCAGACCGGGGAGCTGTTTTTT.

The table lists this clone with a count of one. V is TRBV15 and J is TRBJ1-5; tentatively, D is TRBD1 (5 bases). Germline V gives CDR1 LNHNV, CDR2 YYDKDF (reference sequence). The CDR3 is made up of 16 amino acids. V gave up 5 bases and J gave up 4 bases, with 18 bases separating them. CDR3 nucleotide sequence: TGTGCCACCAGCGGAGGCCAAGGGACTTTGAATCAGCCCCAGCATTTT. This sequence encodes CATSGGQGTLNQPQHF.

The J gene is TRBJ1-4, the V gene TRBV7-3, with D possibly TRBD1 on 5 matching bases. The CDR3 loop spans 18 amino acids. Germline CDR1 reads SGHTA; CDR2 reads FQGTGA. V was trimmed by 2 bases and J by 0 bases, leaving 16 bases between them. CDR3 region: CASSLGLGGETTNEKLFF. The CDR3 DNA reads TGTGCCAGCAGCTTAGGATTAGGAGGGGAAACAACTAATGAAAAACTGTTTTTT. The complete variable domain, with remaining parts taken from reference TRBV7-3 and TRBJ1-4, reads GAGVSQTPSNKVTEKGKYVELRCDPISGHTALYWYRQSLGQGPEFLIYFQGTGAADDSGLPNDRFFAVRPEGSVSTLKIQRTERGDSAVYLCASSLGLGGETTNEKLFFGSGTQLSVL.

The chain couples TRBV5-1 to TRBJ1-1, with 8 positions matching TRBD1. This CDR3 spans 15 amino acids. Germline CDR1 reads SGHRS; CDR2 reads YFSETQ. J gave up 5 bases and V 3 bases, and 9 bases lay outside the gene matches. The CDR3 protein is CASSSPNRGRTEAFF. As DNA, the CDR3 is TGCGCCAGCAGCTCCCCAAACAGGGGGAGGACTGAAGCTTTCTTT.

This clone was seen a single time. The chain couples TRBV29-1 to TRBJ2-3; D is unclear. CDR1 is SQVTM, CDR2 ANQGSEA, per germline. This CDR3 is built from 12 residues. V was clipped by 0 bases and J by 6 bases, with 7 bases between them. The CDR3: CSVEETSDTQYF. In DNA, the CDR3 is TGCAGCGTTGAAGAGACTTCCGATACGCAGTATTTT.

As DNA, the CDR3 is TGTGCCAGCAGCACCAAGCGGGGGGCTTGGGAGACCCAGTACTTC. Encoded protein: CASSTKRGAWETQYF. The chain links TRBV5-4 to TRBJ2-5; 9 nucleotides align to TRBD2. Trimming cost V 4 bases and J 5 bases; bases outside gene matches: 9. This CDR3 contains 15 residues. CDR1 and CDR2 from the germline V gene are SGHNT and YYREEE (reference sequence).

This sequence joins TRBV7-3 and TRBJ2-1, with 10 bases identical to TRBD2. Losses at the gene ends were 4 bases for V and 3 bases for J; bases not matched to a gene: 6. The CDR3 sequence is 16 residues long. CDR1 and CDR2 from the germline V gene are SGHTA and FQGTGA. The CDR3 reads CASSSRLAGRYNEQFF. As DNA, the CDR3 is TGTGCCAGCAGCTCCAGACTAGCGGGTCGCTACAATGAGCAGTTCTTC.

The V gene is TRBV6-5, the J gene TRBJ1-5, with 8 nucleotides matching TRBD1. Per the germline V gene, CDR1 is MNHEY and CDR2 is SVGAGI. The CDR3 is 16 residues long. Trimming at V came to 4 bases and at J to 4 bases, leaving 9 bases not matched to a gene. As DNA, the CDR3 is TGTGCCAGCAGTTCCGACCGTACAGGGGGTAATCAGCCCCAGCATTTT. It encodes CASSSDRTGGNQPQHF.

V is TRBV12-5 and J is TRBJ1-1, with 9 bases lining up with TRBD1. Germline V lookup: CDR1 LGHNT, CDR2 FRNRAP. The CDR3 runs to 16 residues. V lost 3 bases, J lost 0 bases, and 5 bases stayed unmatched. Here the CDR3 DNA reads TGTGCTAGTGGTTTAAGACAGGGGGGAATGAACACTGAAGCTTTCTTT. Its protein is CASGLRQGGMNTEAFF. Together with reference TRBV12-5 and TRBJ1-1, the CDR3 gives the full variable domain: DARVTQTPRHKVTEMGQEVTMRCQPILGHNTVFWYRQTMMQGLELLAYFRNRAPLDDSGMPKDRFSAEMPDATLATLKIQPSEPRDSAVYFCASGLRQGGMNTEAFFGQGTRLTVV.

This clone was picked up many times. V usage is TRBV5-8 and J usage is TRBJ2-1; no firm D call. This CDR3 comprises 12 residues. V lost 3 bases and J lost 4, with 5 bases in between. The germline gives CDR1 SGHTS, CDR2 YDEGEE. Here the CDR3 reads CASSYEYNEQFF. The DNA for the CDR3 is TGTGCCAGCAGCTACGAGTACAATGAGCAGTTCTTC.

The chain is built from TRBV13 and TRBJ2-2, with 9 bases identical to TRBD2. Germline V lookup: CDR1 PRHDT, CDR2 FYEKMQ (reference sequence). The trim removed 5 bases at V and 6 bases at J, leaving 10 bases unmatched. This CDR3 has 16 amino acids. The CDR3 sequence: CASSLISAGGPGELFF. The CDR3 DNA reads as TGTGCCAGCAGCCTTATATCCGCGGGGGGGCCCGGGGAGCTGTTTTTT.